These 28 T cell receptor beta chains were sequenced from one sample in a study of cytomegalovirus exposure and HLA in healthy donors. The PCR ran on 60 Vbeta and 13 Jbeta primers. Using immunoSEQ multiplex PCR, the repertoire was profiled, and TCRdb retains in-frame clones only, with some absent. This table has 100,000 to 150,000 clones, about 80% appearing once. Sequencing input: PBMCs. Receptors originate from a human donor in good health.

The chain links TRBV9 to TRBJ2-5; D ambiguous. CDR3 length: 14 amino acids. The ends were cut back, 0 bases at V and 11 bases at J, with 17 bases in the middle. The germline gives CDR1 SGDLS, CDR2 YYNGEE. This chain's CDR3 is CASSVGPSGYKQYF. The CDR3 bases are TGTGCCAGCAGCGTAGGACCGTCGGGTTACAAGCAGTACTTC.

The V call is TRBV5-6, the J call TRBJ1-1; possibly TRBD1 for D (5 bases). The CDR3 sequence is 15 residues long. Trimming took 2 bases from V and 0 from J, leaving 11 bases between them. Germline lookup yields CDR1 SGHDT and CDR2 YYEEEE. Written as DNA, the CDR3 is TGTGCCAGCAGCTTTAGGTGGGGGGTGAACACTGAAGCTTTCTTT. Its translation: CASSFRWGVNTEAFF.

The rearrangement uses TRBV11-3 and TRBJ2-1; D unresolved. V lost 5 bases and J lost 6, with 11 bases in between. Germline V gene data show CDR1 as SGHNT and CDR2 as YENEEA. The CDR3 length is 13 residues. The CDR3 bases are TGTGCCAGCAGCCGTATTCGAGCCAATGAGCAGTTCTTC. Residues: CASSRIRANEQFF.

This rearrangement joins TRBV27 to TRBJ2-1, with D possibly being TRBD1 (6 bases). Germline V gene lookup returns CDR1 MNHEY and CDR2 SMNVEV (reference sequence). Trimming took off 3 bases at V and 4 bases at J, with 13 bases between the two ends. The CDR3 is 15 residues long. This CDR3 reads CASSLETGAYNEQFF. DNA of the CDR3: TGTGCCAGCAGTTTGGAGACAGGAGCATACAATGAGCAGTTCTTC.

This chain connects TRBV7-9 to TRBJ2-1; D is perhaps TRBD2 (5 bases). The CDR3 length is 11 residues. Germline values: CDR1 SEHNR, CDR2 FQNEAQ (reference sequence). Trimming removed 1 base at V and 13 bases at J, with 8 bases between. This CDR3 is CASSLGEGQFF. Written as DNA, the CDR3 is TGTGCCAGCAGCTTAGGCGAGGGCCAGTTCTTC.

J is TRBJ1-4 and V is TRBV19; 10 bases are a match to TRBD1. V was clipped by 5 bases and J by 0 bases; unmatched bases: 12. Germline V gives CDR1 LNHDA, CDR2 SQIVND (reference sequence). This CDR3 is 19 amino acids long. The CDR3 reads CASSRWGVGTGATNEKLFF. CDR3 bases: TGTGCCAGTAGTCGGTGGGGTGTCGGGACAGGGGCAACTAATGAAAAACTGTTTTTT.

This clone occurred once. The rearrangement links TRBV9 to TRBJ2-1; possible D gene TRBD2, 6 bases. The CDR3 loop spans 15 amino acids. Trimming shortened V by 4 bases and J by 4 bases, and 15 bases separated the two germline ends. In germline, CDR1 is SGDLS, CDR2 YYNGEE. This CDR3 is CASSLSWGRYNEQFF. CDR3 bases: TGTGCCAGCAGCTTATCTTGGGGGAGGTACAATGAGCAGTTCTTC.

This clone showed up just a few times. The rearrangement uses TRBV7-6 and TRBJ2-1; D ambiguous. Trimming removed 5 bases at V and 9 bases at J, with 11 bases between. CDR3 length: 12 amino acids. Germline loops: CDR1 SGHVS, CDR2 FNYEAQ. The CDR3 DNA is TGTGCCAGCAGCGCCGGAGTGGGTGAGCAGTTCTTC. Translating it yields CASSAGVGEQFF.

This clone occurred once. This chain uses TRBV28 with TRBJ2-5, with no clear D. Germline V gene sequence: CDR1 MDHEN, CDR2 SYDVKM. CDR3 size: 13 residues. V lost 3 bases and J lost 5, with 10 bases in between. The CDR3 loop is CASSFLVRETQYF. Here the CDR3 DNA reads TGTGCCAGCAGTTTTCTGGTCCGGGAGACCCAGTACTTC.

The chain uses TRBV5-4 and TRBJ2-3; D might be TRBD2 (7 bases). Germline V CDR1 and CDR2: SGHNT, YYREEE (reference sequence). The ends were cut back, 4 bases at V and 2 bases at J, with 20 bases in the middle. The CDR3 runs to 17 residues. CDR3 nucleotides: TGTGCCAGCAGCCAAGGGAGCGGGGACACACACACAGATACGCAGTATTTT. It codes for CASSQGSGDTHTDTQYF.

This clone has only one observation. V and J are TRBV2 and TRBJ2-3; 7 positions match TRBD1. Germline V gene data show CDR1 as SNHLY and CDR2 as FYNNEI. This CDR3 has 16 residues. Trimming took 0 bases from V and 1 from J; bases not matched to a gene: 4. This chain's CDR3 is CASSEAGDSRTDTQYF. In nucleotides, the CDR3 is TGTGCCAGCAGTGAAGCTGGGGACAGCCGCACAGATACGCAGTATTTT.

This clone was found a few times. The V and J genes are TRBV5-1 and TRBJ1-1, with D hard to call. CDR1 is SGHRS, CDR2 YFSETQ, per germline. CDR3 length equals 13 residues. Trimming pared 10 bases from V and 0 bases from J, leaving 13 bases between. CDR3 bases: TGCGCCGCCCGCAGCGGGTTGAACACTGAAGCTTTCTTT. Its protein product is CAARSGLNTEAFF.

The chain employs TRBV9 and TRBJ2-3, with D uncertain. There are 12 residues in the CDR3. Trimming pared 7 bases from V and 4 bases from J, leaving 10 bases between. CDR1 SGDLS and CDR2 YYNGEE come from the germline V gene. This CDR3 reads CASSSSSDTQYF. CDR3 coding DNA: TGTGCCAGCTCCAGTTCGTCAGATACGCAGTATTTT.

This clone was recorded only once. The rearrangement links TRBV25-1 to TRBJ2-3; TRBD1 agrees at 8 bases. Germline CDR1 reads MGHDK; CDR2 reads SYGVNS. The CDR3 runs 14 residues. Unmatched junction bases numbered 6, after V lost 6 bases and J lost 4 bases. CDR3 in amino acids: CASSRDRGSDTQYF. The CDR3 coding sequence is TGTGCCAGCAGCCGAGACAGGGGATCAGATACGCAGTATTTT.

In its sample, this clone was seen many times. The chain has TRBV5-1 and TRBJ2-3; D is unclear. This CDR3 has 14 residues. The germline gives CDR1 SGHRS, CDR2 YFSETQ. With 2 bases removed from V and 2 bases from J, the gap between germline ends came to 9 bases. The CDR3 reads CASSFQYHTDTQYF. The CDR3 coding sequence is TGCGCCAGCAGCTTCCAGTACCACACAGATACGCAGTATTTT.

This clone came up once. The J gene is TRBJ2-3, the V gene TRBV7-9; D perhaps matches TRBD2 (5 bases). With 5 bases removed from V and 6 bases from J, the gap between germline ends came to 9 bases. From germline, CDR1 is SEHNR and CDR2 FQNEAQ (reference sequence). The CDR3 contains 12 residues. The CDR3 DNA follows: TGTGCCAGCAGCCCACCGGGGGATACGCAGTATTTT. It is translated as CASSPPGDTQYF.

V usage is TRBV28 and J usage is TRBJ2-3; 9 positions agree with TRBD2. The CDR3 contains 18 residues. CDR1 MDHEN and CDR2 SYDVKM come from the germline V gene. V gave up 4 bases and J gave up 0 bases; unmatched junction bases: 11. The CDR3, as DNA: TGTGCCAGCAGTTCAGTAGCGGGGGCCCTAATTAGCACAGATACGCAGTATTTT. This encodes CASSSVAGALISTDTQYF.

The V call is TRBV18, the J call TRBJ1-1; D unresolved. Trimming left V 3 bases short and J 0 bases short, with 8 bases between. The germline gives CDR1 KGHSH, CDR2 LQKENI. The CDR3 is 14 amino acids. The DNA of the CDR3 is TGTGCCAGCTCACCGAACAGAATGAACACTGAAGCTTTCTTT. It yields the protein CASSPNRMNTEAFF.

This chain links TRBV28 with TRBJ1-2; the D gene is possibly TRBD1 (5 bases). CDR3 length equals 16 residues. Per germline, CDR1 MDHEN and CDR2 SYDVKM. Trimming pared 2 bases from V and 4 bases from J, leaving 17 bases between. The CDR3 nucleotides are TGTGCCAGCAGTTTAGCGGCCGCCGGGGGAGCCTATGGCTACACCTTC. This codes for CASSLAAAGGAYGYTF.

The CDR3 DNA reads as TGCAGCGTTCGGGGGTCTGACAGGGGGGAGGAAGCTTTCTTT. Amino acid sequence: CSVRGSDRGEEAFF. This chain uses TRBV29-1 with TRBJ1-1, with TRBD1 matching over 9 bases. This CDR3 has 14 amino acids. V was pared by 5 bases and J by 8 bases, with 12 bases of the junction left unmatched. From germline, CDR1 is SQVTM and CDR2 ANQGSEA.

The J gene is TRBJ1-5, the V gene TRBV4-1; D uncertain. Germline assignment: CDR1 MGHRA and CDR2 YSYEKL. The CDR3 covers 15 residues. V was pared by 0 bases and J by 4 bases, with 10 bases between. The CDR3: CASSQDVGGNQPQHF. The DNA for the CDR3 is TGCGCCAGCAGCCAAGATGTGGGAGGGAATCAGCCCCAGCATTTT.

This clone was observed a few times. The V call is TRBV11-2, the J call TRBJ1-3; TRBD1 aligns across 11 bases. V was pared by 5 bases and J by 0 bases, with 6 bases of the junction left unmatched. The CDR3 length is 17 residues. Germline CDR1 reads SGHAT; CDR2 reads FQNNGV. CDR3 bases: TGTGCCAGCAGCGTAGGGACAGGGGGTTACTCTGGAAACACCATATATTTT. This encodes CASSVGTGGYSGNTIYF. Drawing the rest from reference TRBV11-2 and TRBJ1-3, the complete variable domain is EAGVAQSPRYKIIEKRQSVAFWCNPISGHATLYWYQQILGQGPKLLIQFQNNGVVDDSQLPKDRFSAERLKGVDSTLKIQPAKLEDSAVYLCASSVGTGGYSGNTIYFGEGSWLTVV.

The rearrangement uses TRBV29-1 and TRBJ1-2; 11 bases are a match to TRBD1. The CDR3 runs 16 residues. The germline gives CDR1 SQVTM, CDR2 ANQGSEA. The trim removed 4 bases at V and 0 bases at J, leaving 7 bases unmatched. The chain's CDR3 is CSVVPPGQGANYGYTF. In nucleotides, the CDR3 is TGCAGCGTTGTTCCTCCGGGACAGGGGGCTAACTATGGCTACACCTTC.

The genes are TRBV9 and TRBJ2-3, with unresolved D. The CDR3 length is 12 residues. V was cut by 3 bases and J by 5 bases, with 7 bases left in between. The V gene's germline CDR1 is SGDLS and CDR2 YYNGEE. The CDR3 DNA reads TGTGCCAGCAGCGCAACAGAAGATACGCAGTATTTT. As protein: CASSATEDTQYF.

This clone was seen once. The chain has TRBV28 and TRBJ2-1, with a tentative D call TRBD2 (6 bases). This CDR3 spans 15 amino acids. V lost 6 bases and J lost 6, with 18 bases in between. CDR1 MDHEN and CDR2 SYDVKM come from the germline V gene. CDR3 in DNA: TGTGCCAGCAGGGATACCTCTTTTAGCGGCAATGAGCAGTTCTTC. It yields the protein CASRDTSFSGNEQFF.

The chain joins TRBV29-1 to TRBJ1-4; D not certain. Germline values: CDR1 SQVTM, CDR2 ANQGSEA. This CDR3 has 15 amino acids. V lost 6 bases, J lost 6 bases, and 20 bases lay in between. The CDR3 region is CSVLVSRVTHEKLFF. In DNA form, the CDR3 reads TGCAGCGTCCTGGTTTCTCGGGTTACTCATGAAAAACTGTTTTTT.

The CDR3 sequence: CASSRAGTGNTEAFF. CDR3 DNA: TGTGCCAGCAGTCGAGCCGGGACAGGGAACACTGAAGCTTTCTTT. The genes are TRBV6-5 and TRBJ1-1, with TRBD1 matching 8 bases. With V trimmed by 5 bases and J by 1 base, 6 bases remained unmatched. The CDR3 spans 15 residues. CDR1 is MNHEY and CDR2 is SVGAGI in the germline V gene.

The rearrangement links TRBV7-8 to TRBJ2-1; possible D gene TRBD2, 7 bases. The CDR3 is 20 residues long. Germline V gives CDR1 SGHVS, CDR2 FQNEAQ. V shed 4 bases and J shed 0 bases, with 25 bases lying between them. CDR3 coding DNA: TGTGCCAGCAGCTCCGGGGGGCTTTGGGACGGGGCGAGCTCCTACAATGAGCAGTTCTTC. Its protein product is CASSSGGLWDGASSYNEQFF.